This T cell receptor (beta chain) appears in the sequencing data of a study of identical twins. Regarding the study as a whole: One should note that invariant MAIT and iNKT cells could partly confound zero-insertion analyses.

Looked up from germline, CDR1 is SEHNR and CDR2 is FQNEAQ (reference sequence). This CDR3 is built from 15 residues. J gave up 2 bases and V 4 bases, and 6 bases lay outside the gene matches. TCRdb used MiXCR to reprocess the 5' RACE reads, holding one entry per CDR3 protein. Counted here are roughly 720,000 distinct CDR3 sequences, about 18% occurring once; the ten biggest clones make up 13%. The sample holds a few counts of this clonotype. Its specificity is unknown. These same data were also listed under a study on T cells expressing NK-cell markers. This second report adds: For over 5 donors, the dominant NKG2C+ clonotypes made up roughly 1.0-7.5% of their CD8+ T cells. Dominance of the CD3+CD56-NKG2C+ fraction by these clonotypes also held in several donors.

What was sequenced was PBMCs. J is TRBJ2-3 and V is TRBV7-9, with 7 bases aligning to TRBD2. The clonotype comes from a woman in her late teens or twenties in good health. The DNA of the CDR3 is TGTGCCAGCAGCTCTCTAGCGGACTACACAGATACGCAGTATTTT. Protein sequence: CASSSLADYTDTQYF.